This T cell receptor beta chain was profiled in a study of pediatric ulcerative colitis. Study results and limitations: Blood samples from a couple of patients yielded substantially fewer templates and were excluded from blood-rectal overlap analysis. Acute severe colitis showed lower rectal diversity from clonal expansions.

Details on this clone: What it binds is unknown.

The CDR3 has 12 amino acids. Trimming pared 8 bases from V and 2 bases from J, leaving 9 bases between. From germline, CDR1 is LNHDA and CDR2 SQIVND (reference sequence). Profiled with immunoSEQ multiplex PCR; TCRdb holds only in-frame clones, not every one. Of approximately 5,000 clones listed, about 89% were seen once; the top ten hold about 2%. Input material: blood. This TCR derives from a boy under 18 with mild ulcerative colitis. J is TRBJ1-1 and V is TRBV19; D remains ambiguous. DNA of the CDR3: TGTGCCAGTTCCATGGACAACACTGAAGCTTTCTTT. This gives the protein CASSMDNTEAFF.